This T cell receptor (beta chain) was identified during a study of shared clonotypes between healthy human individuals. The study, taken as a whole, reports: Clonotype sharing among donors likely depends on sequencing depth.

Clones were read by immunoSEQ multiplex PCR, and TCRdb kept only the in-frame ones, dropping some. The repertoire consists of around 2.1 million clones, with 93% occurring once and the leading ten covering roughly 1.7%. The CDR3 length is 15 residues. Germline V gives CDR1 SGDLS, CDR2 YYNGEE. V trimming: 3 bases; J trimming: 4 bases; junction bases outside the gene matches: 8. Note on this clone: What it binds is unknown.

Positive CCR7 selection of CD45RO-negative cells yielded the naive CD8 cells, and terminally differentiated effector memory CD45RA+ cells were excluded. The donor cohort consisted entirely of Caucasian adults residing in Nashville, Tennessee. Sequencing was carried out using naive CD8+ T cells from PBMCs. The TCR comes from a man aged 18 to 30 in good health. Some clones in this sample may be carry-over from other donors' samples. The V call is TRBV9, the J call TRBJ2-7; 9 nucleotides match TRBD1. The CDR3 spells CASSARVGQGYEQYF. CDR3 nucleotide sequence: TGTGCCAGCAGCGCTAGAGTCGGACAGGGGTACGAGCAGTACTTC.